The source of this T cell receptor (beta chain) is a study of T-cell memory formation after mild COVID-19. A remark on this clonotype: The target antigen is unknown.

This CDR3 has 15 residues. V lost 0 bases and J 4 bases, leaving 10 bases between the germline ends. Germline V lookup: CDR1 SGHRS, CDR2 YFSETQ. Points from the study as a whole: Pre-infection memory held some responding clones, suggesting pre-existing cross-reactive T cells responded.

TCRdb re-called the 5' RACE reads through MiXCR, storing one row per CDR3 protein. This sample carries a few hundred thousand distinct CDR3 sequences, approximately 24% of them seen once, and the ten largest clones take 8.5% to 10%. Sample: PBMCs or a T cell subset sorted from them (not recorded which). The chain employs TRBV5-1 and TRBJ2-2; no clear D gene. This sequence was found in an adult woman who had mild COVID-19 (a few samples of this study predate the infection). Cell type and time point are not known. The CDR3 loop is CASSLARVSTGELFF. DNA of the CDR3: TGCGCCAGCAGCTTGGCAAGGGTGTCCACCGGGGAGCTGTTTTTT.